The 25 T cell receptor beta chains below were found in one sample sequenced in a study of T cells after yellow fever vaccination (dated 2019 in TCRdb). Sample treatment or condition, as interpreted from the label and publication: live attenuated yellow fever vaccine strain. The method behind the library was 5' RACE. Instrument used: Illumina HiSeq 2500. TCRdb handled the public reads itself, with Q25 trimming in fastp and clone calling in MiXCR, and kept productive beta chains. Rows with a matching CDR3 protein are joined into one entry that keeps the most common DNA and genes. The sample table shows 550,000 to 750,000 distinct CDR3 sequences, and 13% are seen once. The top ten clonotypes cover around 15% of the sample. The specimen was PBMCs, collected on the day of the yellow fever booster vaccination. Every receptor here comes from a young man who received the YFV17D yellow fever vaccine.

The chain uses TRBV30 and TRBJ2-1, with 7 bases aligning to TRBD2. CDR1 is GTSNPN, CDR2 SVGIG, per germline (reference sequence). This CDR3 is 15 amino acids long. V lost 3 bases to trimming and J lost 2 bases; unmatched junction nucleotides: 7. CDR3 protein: CAWSEGLGTYNEQFF. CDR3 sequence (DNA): TGTGCCTGGAGCGAAGGACTAGGGACCTACAATGAGCAGTTCTTC.

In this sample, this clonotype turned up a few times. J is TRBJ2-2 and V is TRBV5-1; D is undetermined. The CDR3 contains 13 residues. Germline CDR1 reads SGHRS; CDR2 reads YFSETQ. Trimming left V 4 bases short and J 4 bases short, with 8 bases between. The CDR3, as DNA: TGCGCCAGCAGCCAAATGCTCACCGGGGAGCTGTTTTTT. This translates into CASSQMLTGELFF.

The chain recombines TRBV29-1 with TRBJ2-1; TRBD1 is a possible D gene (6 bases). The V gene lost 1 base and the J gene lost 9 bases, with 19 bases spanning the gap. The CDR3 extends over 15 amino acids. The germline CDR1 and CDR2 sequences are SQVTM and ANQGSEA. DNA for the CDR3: TGCAGCGTTGAAGGGTGGCAGTTTTCCAGGGGTGAGCAGTTCTTC. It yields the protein CSVEGWQFSRGEQFF.

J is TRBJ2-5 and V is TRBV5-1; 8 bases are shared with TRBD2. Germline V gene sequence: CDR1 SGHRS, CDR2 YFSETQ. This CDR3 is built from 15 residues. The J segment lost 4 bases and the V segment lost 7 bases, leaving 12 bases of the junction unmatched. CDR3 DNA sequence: TGCGCCAGCTGTCCTTCTCCGGGAGGGTTAGAGACCCAGTACTTC. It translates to CASCPSPGGLETQYF.

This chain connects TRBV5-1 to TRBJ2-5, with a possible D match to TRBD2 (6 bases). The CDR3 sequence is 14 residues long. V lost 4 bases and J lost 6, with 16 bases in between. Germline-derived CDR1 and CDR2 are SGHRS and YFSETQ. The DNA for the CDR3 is TGCGCCAGCAGCCAAGGAGGGGTCGCACAGACCCAGTACTTC. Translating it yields CASSQGGVAQTQYF.

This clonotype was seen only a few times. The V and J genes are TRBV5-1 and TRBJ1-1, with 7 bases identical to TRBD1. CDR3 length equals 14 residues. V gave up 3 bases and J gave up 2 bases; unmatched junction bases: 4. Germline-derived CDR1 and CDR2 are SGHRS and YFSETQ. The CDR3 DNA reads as TGCGCCAGCAGCTGGACAGGAGAAAACACTGAAGCTTTCTTT. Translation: CASSWTGENTEAFF. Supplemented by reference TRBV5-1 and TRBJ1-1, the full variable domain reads KAGVTQTPRYLIKTRGQQVTLSCSPISGHRSVSWYQQTPGQGLQFLFEYFSETQRNKGNFPGRFSGRQFSNSRSEMNVSTLELGDSALYLCASSWTGENTEAFFGQGTRLTVV.

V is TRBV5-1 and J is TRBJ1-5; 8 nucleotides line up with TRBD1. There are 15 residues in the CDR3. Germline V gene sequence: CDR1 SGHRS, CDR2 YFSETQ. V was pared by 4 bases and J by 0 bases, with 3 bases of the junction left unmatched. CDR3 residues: CASSVQGDSNQPQHF. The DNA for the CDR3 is TGCGCCAGCAGCGTACAGGGGGATAGCAATCAGCCCCAGCATTTT.

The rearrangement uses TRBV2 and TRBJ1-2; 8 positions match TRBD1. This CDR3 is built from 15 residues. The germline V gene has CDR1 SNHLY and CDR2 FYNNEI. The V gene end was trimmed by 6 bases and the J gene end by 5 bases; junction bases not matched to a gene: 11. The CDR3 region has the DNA TGTGCCAGCAGCGTACGGCGGCAGGGGGCTTATGGCTACACCTTC. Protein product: CASSVRRQGAYGYTF.

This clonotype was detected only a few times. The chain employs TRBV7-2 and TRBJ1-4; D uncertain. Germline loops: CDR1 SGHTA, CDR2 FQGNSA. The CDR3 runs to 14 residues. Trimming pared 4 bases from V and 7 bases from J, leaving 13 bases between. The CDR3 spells CASSSPLGGEKLFF. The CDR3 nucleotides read TGTGCCAGCAGCTCACCCCTCGGAGGTGAAAAACTGTTTTTT. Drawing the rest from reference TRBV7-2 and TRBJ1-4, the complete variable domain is GAGVSQSPSNKVTEKGKDVELRCDPISGHTALYWYRQSLGQGLEFLIYFQGNSAPDKSGLPSDRFSAERTGGSVSTLTIQRTQQEDSAVYLCASSSPLGGEKLFFGSGTQLSVL.

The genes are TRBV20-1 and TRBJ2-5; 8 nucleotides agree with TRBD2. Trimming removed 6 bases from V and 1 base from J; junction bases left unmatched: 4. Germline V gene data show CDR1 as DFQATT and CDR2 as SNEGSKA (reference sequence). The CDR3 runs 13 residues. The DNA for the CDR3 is TGCAGTGCGATCGGGGGGGGCCAAGAGACCCAGTACTTC. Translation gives CSAIGGGQETQYF.

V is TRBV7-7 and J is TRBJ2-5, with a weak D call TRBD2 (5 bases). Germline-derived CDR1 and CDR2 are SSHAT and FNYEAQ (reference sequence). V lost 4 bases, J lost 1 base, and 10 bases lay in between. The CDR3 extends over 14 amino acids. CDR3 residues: CASSSSGVQETQYF. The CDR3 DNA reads TGTGCCAGCAGCTCGAGCGGAGTCCAAGAGACCCAGTACTTC.

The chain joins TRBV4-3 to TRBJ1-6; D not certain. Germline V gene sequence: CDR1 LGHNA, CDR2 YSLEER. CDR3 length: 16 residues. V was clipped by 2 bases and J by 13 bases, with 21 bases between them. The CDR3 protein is CASSQSTGHRMDPLHF. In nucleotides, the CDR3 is TGCGCCAGCAGCCAAAGCACGGGCCACCGAATGGATCCCCTCCACTTT.

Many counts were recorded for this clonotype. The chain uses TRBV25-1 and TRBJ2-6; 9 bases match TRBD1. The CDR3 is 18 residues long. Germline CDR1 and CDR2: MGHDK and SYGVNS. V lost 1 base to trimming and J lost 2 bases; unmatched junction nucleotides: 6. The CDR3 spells CASSESGQGRPGANVLTF. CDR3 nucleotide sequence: TGTGCCAGCAGTGAATCGGGACAGGGTAGACCTGGGGCCAACGTCCTGACTTTC.

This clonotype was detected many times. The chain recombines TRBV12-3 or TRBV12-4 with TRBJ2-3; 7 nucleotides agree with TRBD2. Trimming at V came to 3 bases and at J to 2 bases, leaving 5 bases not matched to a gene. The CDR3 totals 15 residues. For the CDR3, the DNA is TGTGCCAGCAGTTTTAGCGGGTCAACCACAGATACGCAGTATTTT. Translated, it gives CASSFSGSTTDTQYF.

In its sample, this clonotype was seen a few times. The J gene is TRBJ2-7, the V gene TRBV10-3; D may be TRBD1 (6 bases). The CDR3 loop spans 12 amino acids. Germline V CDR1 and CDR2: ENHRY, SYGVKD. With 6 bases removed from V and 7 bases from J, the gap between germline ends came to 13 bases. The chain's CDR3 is CAISEVGAEQYF. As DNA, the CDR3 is TGTGCCATCAGCGAGGTGGGGGCAGAGCAGTACTTC.

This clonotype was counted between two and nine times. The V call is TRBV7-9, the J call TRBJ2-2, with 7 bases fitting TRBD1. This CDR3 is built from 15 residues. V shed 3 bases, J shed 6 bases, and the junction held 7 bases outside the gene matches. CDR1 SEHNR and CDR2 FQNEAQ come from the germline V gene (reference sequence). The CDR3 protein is CASSFGTALPGELFF. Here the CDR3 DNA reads TGTGCCAGCAGCTTCGGGACAGCTCTCCCCGGGGAGCTGTTTTTT.

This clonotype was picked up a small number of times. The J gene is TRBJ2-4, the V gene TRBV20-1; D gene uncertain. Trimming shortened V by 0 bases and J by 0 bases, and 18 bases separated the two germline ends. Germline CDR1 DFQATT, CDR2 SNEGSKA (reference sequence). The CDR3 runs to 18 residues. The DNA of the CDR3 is TGCAGTGCTAGAGATTATCGAGAAGATAGGCTAGCCAAAAACATTCAGTACTTC. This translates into CSARDYREDRLAKNIQYF.

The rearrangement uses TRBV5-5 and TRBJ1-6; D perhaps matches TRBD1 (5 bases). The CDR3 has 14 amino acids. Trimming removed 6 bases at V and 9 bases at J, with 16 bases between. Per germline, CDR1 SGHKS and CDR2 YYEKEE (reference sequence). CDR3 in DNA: TGTGCCAGCATCCCAGGGCGTTCGAGTTCACCCCTCCACTTT. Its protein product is CASIPGRSSSPLHF.

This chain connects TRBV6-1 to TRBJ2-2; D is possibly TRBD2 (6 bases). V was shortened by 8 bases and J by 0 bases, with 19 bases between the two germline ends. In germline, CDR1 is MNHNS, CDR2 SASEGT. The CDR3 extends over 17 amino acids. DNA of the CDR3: TGTGCCAGCTCTCCTCAAGAGGGGAGGACGAACACCGGGGAGCTGTTTTTT. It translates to CASSPQEGRTNTGELFF.

This CDR3 is CASARGASNTGELFF. The CDR3 DNA reads as TGTGCCAGCGCCAGGGGGGCCTCGAACACCGGGGAGCTGTTTTTT. This chain uses TRBV7-8 with TRBJ2-2, with D possibly being TRBD1 (7 bases). The CDR3 has 15 amino acids. The ends were cut back, 8 bases at V and 0 bases at J, with 13 bases in the middle. Germline V gene sequence: CDR1 SGHVS, CDR2 FQNEAQ.

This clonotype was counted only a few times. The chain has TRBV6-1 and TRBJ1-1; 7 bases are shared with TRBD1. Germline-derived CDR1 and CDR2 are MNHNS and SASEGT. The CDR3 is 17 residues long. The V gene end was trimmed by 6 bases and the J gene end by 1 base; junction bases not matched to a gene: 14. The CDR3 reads CASRGDLSGTENTEAFF. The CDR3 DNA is TGTGCCAGCAGAGGTGACTTATCCGGGACAGAGAACACTGAAGCTTTCTTT.

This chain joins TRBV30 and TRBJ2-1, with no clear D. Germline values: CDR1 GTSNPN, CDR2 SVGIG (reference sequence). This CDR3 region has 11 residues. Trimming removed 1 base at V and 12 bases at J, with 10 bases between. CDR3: CAWSGPPGQFF. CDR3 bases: TGTGCCTGGAGTGGCCCCCCAGGGCAGTTCTTC.

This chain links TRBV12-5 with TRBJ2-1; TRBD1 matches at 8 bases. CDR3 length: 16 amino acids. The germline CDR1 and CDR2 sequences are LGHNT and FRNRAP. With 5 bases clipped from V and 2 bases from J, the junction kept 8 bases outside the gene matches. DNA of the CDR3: TGTGCTAGTGGTACGACAGGGGCATACCCCTACAATGAGCAGTTCTTC. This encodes CASGTTGAYPYNEQFF.

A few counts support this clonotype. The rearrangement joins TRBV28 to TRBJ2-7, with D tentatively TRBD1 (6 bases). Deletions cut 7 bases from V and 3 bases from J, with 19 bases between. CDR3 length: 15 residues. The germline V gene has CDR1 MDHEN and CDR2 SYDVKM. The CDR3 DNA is TGTGCCAGCACCCCCACCAAAGGGGGAGACTACGAGCAGTACTTC. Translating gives CASTPTKGGDYEQYF.

The CDR3 DNA reads as TGCGCCAGCAGTGCAGCTAGCGGGAGGGAAAACTACAATGAGCAGTTCTTC. It translates to CASSAASGRENYNEQFF. V and J are TRBV10-2 and TRBJ2-1, with 12 bases that match TRBD2. The CDR3 length is 17 residues. Losses at the gene ends were 4 bases for V and 3 bases for J; bases not matched to a gene: 7. Germline V gives CDR1 WSHSY, CDR2 SAAADI.